This TCR beta chain stems from a study of cytomegalovirus exposure and HLA in healthy donors. Donors had nominal health at sampling but likely had unrecorded immune exposures. The primer mix had 60 Vbeta and 13 Jbeta primers. Method: immunoSEQ multiplex PCR; TCRdb's copy keeps in-frame clones and lacks some. Here the sample spans under 150,000 clones, about 78% being singletons. The TCR sequence derives from a woman in her thirties in good health and CMV-seropositive. The specimen sequenced was PBMCs.

The DNA of the CDR3 is TGTGCCAGCAGCTTGGCACCGACAGGTATGACCACTGAAGCTTTCTTT. Amino acid sequence: CASSLAPTGMTTEAFF. The chain has TRBV5-4 and TRBJ1-1; a possible D gene is TRBD1 (6 bases). V was trimmed by 0 bases and J by 4 bases, leaving 16 bases between them. The CDR3 totals 16 residues. CDR1 and CDR2 (germline): SGHNT, YYREEE (reference sequence).